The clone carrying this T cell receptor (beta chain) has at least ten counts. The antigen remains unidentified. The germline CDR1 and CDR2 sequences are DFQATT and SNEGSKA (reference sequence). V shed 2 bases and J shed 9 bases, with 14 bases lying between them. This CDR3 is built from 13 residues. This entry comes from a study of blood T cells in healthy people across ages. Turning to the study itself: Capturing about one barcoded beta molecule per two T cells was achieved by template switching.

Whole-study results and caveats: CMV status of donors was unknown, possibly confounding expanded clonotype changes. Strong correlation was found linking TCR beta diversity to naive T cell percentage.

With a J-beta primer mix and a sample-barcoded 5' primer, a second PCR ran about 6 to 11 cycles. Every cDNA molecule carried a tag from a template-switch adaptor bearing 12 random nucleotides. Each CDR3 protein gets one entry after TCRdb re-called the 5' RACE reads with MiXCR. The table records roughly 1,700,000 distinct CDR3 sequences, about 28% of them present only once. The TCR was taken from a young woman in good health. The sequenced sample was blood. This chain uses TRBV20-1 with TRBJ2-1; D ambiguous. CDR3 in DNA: TGCAGTGCTAGAATAGTGTGGCGGAGTGAGCAGTTCTTC. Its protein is CSARIVWRSEQFF.